One T cell receptor beta chain is described in this entry. Its antigen is currently unknown. This entry comes from a study of Ad26.COV2.S vaccination and SARS-CoV-2 variants. Some clones are missing from TCRdb's copy, which holds only in-frame ones; the method was immunoSEQ multiplex PCR. The table has 300,000 to 400,000 clones, about 91% seen once; the top ten hold 3% to 5%. Study-level results: Breadth of non-spike TCRs did not differ between vaccinees and placebo recipients. Total responses of T cells may have been underestimated by the analyses of TCR breadth and depth.

Trimming removed 5 bases from V and 6 bases from J, with 14 bases in between. The CDR3 is made up of 14 amino acids. Germline CDR1 reads MNHNY; CDR2 reads SVGAGI (reference sequence). The receptor was derived from a human donor who had recovered from COVID-19. The sequencing used peripheral blood, collected after recovery from COVID-19. The chain recombines TRBV6-6 with TRBJ1-5; no clear D. Here the CDR3 reads CASSPPRQGQPQHF. The CDR3 DNA follows: TGTGCCAGCAGTCCCCCCCGCCAAGGTCAGCCCCAGCATTTT.